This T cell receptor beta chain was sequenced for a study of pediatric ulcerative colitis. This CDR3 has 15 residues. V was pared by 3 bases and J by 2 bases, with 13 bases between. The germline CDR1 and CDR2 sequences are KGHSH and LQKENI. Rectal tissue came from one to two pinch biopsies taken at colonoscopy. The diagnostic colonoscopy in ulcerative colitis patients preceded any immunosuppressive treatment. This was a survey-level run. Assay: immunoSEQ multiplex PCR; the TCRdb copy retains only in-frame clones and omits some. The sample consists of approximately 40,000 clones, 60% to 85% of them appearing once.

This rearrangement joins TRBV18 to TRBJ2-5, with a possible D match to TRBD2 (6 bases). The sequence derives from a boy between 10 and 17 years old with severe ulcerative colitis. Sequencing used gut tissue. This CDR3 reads CASSPYSGTQETQYF. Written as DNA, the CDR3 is TGTGCCAGCTCACCGTATTCGGGGACTCAAGAGACCCAGTACTTC.